The rows below give T cell receptor beta chains drawn from one sample of a study of blood T cells in healthy people across ages. From the 5' RACE reads, TCRdb called clonotypes with MiXCR, one entry per CDR3 protein. The table lists approximately 580,000 distinct CDR3 sequences, 24% of them singletons. These data were likewise used in another study, on T cells of mothers and their children.

The material sequenced was blood. These receptor sequences come from a boy aged 10-17 years in good health. Both conserved end residues are part of each CDR3. Fields, in order: V gene, J gene, D gene, clone size, CDR3 protein, CDR3 DNA. A D gene is named only where the DNA matches it firmly. Size is stated for part of the rows, as once, few or many counts, or as a class when the clone is expanded.

TRBV7-2	TRBJ1-5	TRBD1	few	CASSLSSDRQNQPQHF	TGTGCCAGCAGCTTATCCTCGGACAGGCAGAATCAGCCCCAGCATTTT
TRBV6-2/TRBV6-3	TRBJ1-5	.	.	CASSYDSTPGQPQHF	TGTGCCAGCAGTTACGATTCGACCCCCGGGCAGCCCCAGCATTTT
TRBV4-3	TRBJ1-5	.	.	CASSQARRTDQPQHF	TGCGCCAGCAGCCAAGCCAGACGGACAGATCAGCCCCAGCATTTT
TRBV6-5	TRBJ2-5	.	few	CASSYQSPLGETQYF	TGTGCCAGCAGTTACCAAAGCCCGCTGGGGGAGACCCAGTACTTC
TRBV12-3/TRBV12-4	TRBJ2-1	.	.	CASSFASQNEQFF	TGTGCCAGCAGTTTCGCCAGCCAAAATGAGCAGTTCTTC
TRBV30	TRBJ2-7	.	.	CAWSVHGADEQYF	TGTGCCTGGAGTGTACATGGGGCCGACGAGCAGTACTTC
TRBV18	TRBJ2-5	.	.	CASSVRTDMAQYF	TGTGCCAGCTCAGTCAGGACGGACATGGCGCAGTACTTC
TRBV18	TRBJ2-7	TRBD1	few	CASSPVAGTGYEQYF	TGTGCCAGCTCACCAGTTGCCGGGACAGGGTACGAGCAGTACTTC
TRBV20-1	TRBJ1-1	.	.	CRGRAGKNTEAFF	TGCAGGGGCAGGGCAGGCAAGAACACTGAAGCTTTCTTT
TRBV7-2	TRBJ2-7	TRBD2	once	CASSRSGRYEQYF	TGTGCCAGCAGCCGTAGCGGGAGATACGAGCAGTACTTC
TRBV10-3	TRBJ1-1	.	.	CAISEIQGSTEAFF	TGTGCCATCAGTGAGATTCAGGGTAGCACTGAAGCTTTCTTT
TRBV20-1	TRBJ2-7	.	many	CSARDAGAALEQYF	TGCAGTGCTAGAGATGCGGGGGCGGCCCTCGAGCAGTACTTC
TRBV28	TRBJ2-7	TRBD2	.	CASSSRLAGGPFSEQYF	TGTGCCAGCAGTAGCCGACTAGCGGGAGGCCCCTTTAGCGAGCAGTACTTC
TRBV7-9	TRBJ2-5	.	few	CASSLPRGWDQETQYF	TGTGCCAGCAGCCTCCCGCGAGGGTGGGACCAAGAGACCCAGTACTTC
TRBV20-1	TRBJ1-2	.	once	CSARVRQINYGYTF	TGCAGTGCTAGAGTGAGACAGATAAACTATGGCTACACCTTC
TRBV7-2	TRBJ2-7	.	.	CASQLPLYEQYF	TGTGCCAGCCAATTGCCCCTTTACGAGCAGTACTTC
TRBV27	TRBJ1-4	.	.	CASSFDGAPSVNEKLFF	TGTGCCAGCAGTTTTGACGGAGCTCCCAGCGTTAATGAAAAACTGTTTTTT
TRBV20-1	TRBJ1-2	.	.	CSAYGTDYGYTF	TGCAGTGCTTACGGGACGGACTATGGCTACACCTTC
TRBV9	TRBJ1-1	.	.	CASSPEGHRNTEAFF	TGTGCCAGCAGCCCGGAGGGGCACCGGAACACTGAAGCTTTCTTT
TRBV27	TRBJ2-4	.	.	CASGRGGGPGNIQYF	TGTGCCAGCGGCCGGGGAGGGGGGCCGGGGAACATTCAGTACTTC
TRBV20-1	TRBJ1-2	TRBD1	few	CSARGTVNYGYTF	TGCAGTGCCCGGGGGACAGTAAACTATGGCTACACCTTC
TRBV7-3	TRBJ2-3	.	.	CASSLNFGTSTDTQYF	TGTGCCAGCAGCTTAAATTTCGGCACCAGCACAGATACGCAGTATTTT
TRBV11-2	TRBJ2-3	.	.	CASSPFSTDTQCF	TGTGCCAGCAGCCCGTTCAGCACAGATACGCAGTGTTTT
TRBV20-1	TRBJ2-7	.	few	CSARGTRGGEQYF	TGCAGTGCTAGAGGCACAAGGGGTGGGGAGCAGTACTTC
TRBV11-2	TRBJ2-5	.	.	CASSTGQRPKETQYF	TGTGCCAGCAGCACAGGACAGCGCCCCAAAGAGACCCAGTACTTC
TRBV29-1	TRBJ2-1	TRBD2	many	CSVTLAARAVDEQFF	TGCAGCGTTACCCTAGCGGCCCGGGCCGTTGATGAGCAGTTCTTC
TRBV20-1	TRBJ2-1	.	few	CSSTGAAAPYNEQFF	TGCAGCAGCACGGGGGCAGCGGCCCCCTACAATGAGCAGTTCTTC
TRBV5-1	TRBJ2-1	TRBD2	few	CASSFGSQRDSGEQFF	TGCGCCAGCAGCTTTGGTTCCCAGCGGGATTCCGGTGAGCAGTTCTTC
TRBV3-1	TRBJ2-4	.	.	CASSQDLGRGISNIQYF	TGTGCCAGCAGCCAAGATCTCGGACGGGGTATCTCAAACATTCAGTACTTC
TRBV5-5	TRBJ1-1	TRBD1	.	CASSPQDRGSMNTEAFF	TGTGCCAGCAGCCCCCAGGACAGGGGATCCATGAACACTGAAGCTTTCTTT
TRBV28	TRBJ2-7	.	.	CASSPEDEPYYEQYF	TGTGCCAGCAGTCCCGAGGATGAGCCTTACTACGAGCAGTACTTC
TRBV20-1	TRBJ2-1	TRBD2	few	CSARAYTAGGHGNEQFF	TGCAGTGCTAGAGCCTATACTGCGGGAGGGCATGGCAATGAGCAGTTCTTC
TRBV2	TRBJ2-1	.	.	CASNGARGPTSEQFF	TGTGCCAGCAATGGAGCGCGGGGACCTACCAGTGAGCAGTTCTTC
TRBV9	TRBJ2-7	TRBD1	.	CASSVGGQGFYEQYF	TGTGCCAGCAGCGTAGGTGGACAGGGCTTCTACGAGCAGTACTTC
TRBV12-3/TRBV12-4	TRBJ2-7	.	.	CASSPGGPRAYEQYF	TGTGCCAGCAGTCCCGGGGGACCCAGAGCCTACGAGCAGTACTTC
TRBV10-3	TRBJ2-1	.	.	CAISGVGRESYNEQFF	TGTGCCATCAGCGGTGTGGGGCGGGAATCCTACAATGAGCAGTTCTTC
TRBV28	TRBJ2-1	TRBD2	few	CASSINSGSSYNEQFF	TGTGCCAGCAGTATAAATAGCGGGAGCTCCTACAATGAGCAGTTCTTC
TRBV13	TRBJ1-1	.	.	CASSPVRDMNTEAFF	TGTGCCAGCAGCCCCGTCAGGGACATGAACACTGAAGCTTTCTTT
TRBV7-6	TRBJ2-1	TRBD2	many	CASSTLTSGRHNEQFF	TGTGCCAGCAGCACCTTGACTAGCGGGAGGCACAATGAGCAGTTCTTC
TRBV4-3	TRBJ2-1	TRBD2	once	CASSQVWNSGRGYNEQFF	TGCGCCAGCAGCCAAGTTTGGAATAGCGGGAGAGGCTACAATGAGCAGTTCTTC
TRBV28	TRBJ2-7	.	.	CASTSAGLSYEQYF	TGTGCCAGCACCTCCGCGGGACTGAGCTACGAGCAGTACTTC
TRBV7-9	TRBJ1-5	.	.	CASSFVGAGVQPQHF	TGTGCCAGCAGCTTCGTTGGGGCCGGAGTTCAGCCCCAGCATTTT
TRBV12-3/TRBV12-4	TRBJ2-3	.	.	CASSLSGAVRFTQYF	TGTGCCAGCAGTTTGTCAGGTGCGGTCAGGTTTACGCAGTATTTT
TRBV12-3/TRBV12-4	TRBJ2-5	.	.	CASRKPGLEETQYF	TGTGCCAGCAGGAAACCGGGACTCGAAGAGACCCAGTACTTC
TRBV3-1	TRBJ2-2	.	few	CASSQQTTGLRTGELFF	TGTGCCAGCAGCCAACAAACCACTGGACTAAGGACCGGGGAGCTGTTTTTT